This paragraph covers one T cell receptor (beta chain) sequence. The data were taken from a study of blood T cell repertoires in COVID-19. Germline V gene data show CDR1 as SGHRS and CDR2 as YFSETQ. The CDR3 is made up of 17 amino acids. V gave up 4 bases and J gave up 5 bases; unmatched junction bases: 11. The data were produced by immunoSEQ multiplex PCR, yet TCRdb's version contains in-frame clones alone and is incomplete. This sample has roughly 170,000 clones, with roughly four fifths found just once. The J gene is TRBJ1-4, the V gene TRBV5-1; 10 nucleotides agree with TRBD1. This clonotype was sampled from a man aged 45-65 years who had recovered from COVID-19. Sequenced material: PBMCs or T cells enriched from blood (not recorded which). The CDR3: CASSALTGGSENEKLFF. The CDR3 DNA follows: TGCGCCAGCAGCGCCCTGACAGGGGGCAGTGAGAATGAAAAACTGTTTTTT.